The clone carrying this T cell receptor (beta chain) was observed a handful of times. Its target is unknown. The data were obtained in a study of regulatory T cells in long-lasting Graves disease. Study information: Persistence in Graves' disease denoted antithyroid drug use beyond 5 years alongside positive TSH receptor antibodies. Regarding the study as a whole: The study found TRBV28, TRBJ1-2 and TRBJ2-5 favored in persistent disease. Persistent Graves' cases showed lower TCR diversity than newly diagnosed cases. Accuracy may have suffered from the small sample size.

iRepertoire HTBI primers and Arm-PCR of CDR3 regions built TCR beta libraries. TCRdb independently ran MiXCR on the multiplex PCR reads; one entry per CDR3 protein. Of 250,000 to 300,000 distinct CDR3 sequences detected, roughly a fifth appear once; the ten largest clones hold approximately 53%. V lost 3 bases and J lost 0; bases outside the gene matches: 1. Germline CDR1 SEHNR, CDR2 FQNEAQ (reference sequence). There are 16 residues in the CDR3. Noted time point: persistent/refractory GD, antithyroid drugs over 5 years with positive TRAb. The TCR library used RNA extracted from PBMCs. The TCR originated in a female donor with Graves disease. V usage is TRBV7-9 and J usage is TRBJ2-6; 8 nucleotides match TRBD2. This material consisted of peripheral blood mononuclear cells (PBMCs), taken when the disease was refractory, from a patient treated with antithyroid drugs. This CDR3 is CASSLAGGSGANVLTF. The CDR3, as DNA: TGTGCCAGCAGCTTGGCGGGGGGCTCTGGGGCCAACGTCCTGACTTTC.